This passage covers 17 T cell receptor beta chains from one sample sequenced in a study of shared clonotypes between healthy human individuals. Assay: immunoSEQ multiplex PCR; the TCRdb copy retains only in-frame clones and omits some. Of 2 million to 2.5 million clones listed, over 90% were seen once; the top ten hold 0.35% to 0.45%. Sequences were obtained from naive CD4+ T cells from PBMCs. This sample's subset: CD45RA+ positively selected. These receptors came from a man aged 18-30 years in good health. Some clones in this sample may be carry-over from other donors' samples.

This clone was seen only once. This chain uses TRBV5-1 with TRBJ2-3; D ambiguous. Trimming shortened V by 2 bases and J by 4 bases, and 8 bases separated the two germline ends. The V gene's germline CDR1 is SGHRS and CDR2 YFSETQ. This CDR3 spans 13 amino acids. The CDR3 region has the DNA TGCGCCAGCAGCTTCAAGGGCTCAGATACGCAGTATTTT. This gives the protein CASSFKGSDTQYF.

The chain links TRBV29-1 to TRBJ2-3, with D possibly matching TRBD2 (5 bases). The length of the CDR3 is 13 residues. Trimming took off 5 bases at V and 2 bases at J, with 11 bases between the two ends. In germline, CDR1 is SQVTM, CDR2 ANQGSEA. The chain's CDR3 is CSVRRALTDTQYF. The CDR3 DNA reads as TGCAGCGTTCGGCGGGCCCTCACAGATACGCAGTATTTT.

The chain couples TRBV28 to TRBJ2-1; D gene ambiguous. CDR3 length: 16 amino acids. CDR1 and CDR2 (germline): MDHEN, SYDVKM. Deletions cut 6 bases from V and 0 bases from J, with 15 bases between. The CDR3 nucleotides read TGTGCCAGCAGAAGCTCTCAGGCGATCTCCTACAATGAGCAGTTCTTC. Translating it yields CASRSSQAISYNEQFF.

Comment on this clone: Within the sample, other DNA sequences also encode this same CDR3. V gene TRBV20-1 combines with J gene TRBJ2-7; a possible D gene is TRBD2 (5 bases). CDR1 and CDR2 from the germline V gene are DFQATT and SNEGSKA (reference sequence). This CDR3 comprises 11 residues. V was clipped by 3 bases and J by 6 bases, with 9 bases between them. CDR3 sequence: CSASPGSEQYF. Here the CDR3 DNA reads TGCAGTGCTAGCCCGGGGAGCGAGCAGTACTTC.

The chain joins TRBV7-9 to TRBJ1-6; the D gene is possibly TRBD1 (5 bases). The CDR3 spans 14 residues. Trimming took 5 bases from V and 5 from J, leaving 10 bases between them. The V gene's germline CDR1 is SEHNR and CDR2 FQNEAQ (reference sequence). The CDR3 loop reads CASSADSNNSPLHF. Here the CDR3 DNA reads TGTGCCAGCAGCGCAGACAGTAATAATTCACCCCTCCACTTT.

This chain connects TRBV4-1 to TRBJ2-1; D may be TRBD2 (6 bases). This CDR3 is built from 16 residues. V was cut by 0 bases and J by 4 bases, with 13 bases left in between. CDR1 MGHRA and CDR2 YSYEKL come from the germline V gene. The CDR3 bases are TGCGCCAGCAGCCAAGACGGGCGGGATCGGTACAATGAGCAGTTCTTC. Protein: CASSQDGRDRYNEQFF.

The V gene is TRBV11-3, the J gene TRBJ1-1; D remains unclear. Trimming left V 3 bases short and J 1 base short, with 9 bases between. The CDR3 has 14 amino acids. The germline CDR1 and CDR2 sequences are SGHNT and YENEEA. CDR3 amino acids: CASSFDGRNTEAFF. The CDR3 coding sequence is TGTGCCAGCAGCTTCGACGGCAGGAACACTGAAGCTTTCTTT.

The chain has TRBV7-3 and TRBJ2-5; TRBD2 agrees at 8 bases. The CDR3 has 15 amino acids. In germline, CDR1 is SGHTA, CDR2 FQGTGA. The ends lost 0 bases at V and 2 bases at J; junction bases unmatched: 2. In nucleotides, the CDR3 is TGTGCCAGCAGCTTAACAGGACTAGCTCAAGAGACCCAGTACTTC. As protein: CASSLTGLAQETQYF.

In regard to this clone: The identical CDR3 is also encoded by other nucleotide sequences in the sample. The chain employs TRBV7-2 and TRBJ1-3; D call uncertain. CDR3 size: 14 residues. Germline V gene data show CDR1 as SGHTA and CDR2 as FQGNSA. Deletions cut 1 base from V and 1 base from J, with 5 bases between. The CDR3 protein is CASSLVGSGNTIYF. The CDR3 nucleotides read TGTGCCAGCAGCTTAGTGGGATCTGGAAACACCATATATTTT.

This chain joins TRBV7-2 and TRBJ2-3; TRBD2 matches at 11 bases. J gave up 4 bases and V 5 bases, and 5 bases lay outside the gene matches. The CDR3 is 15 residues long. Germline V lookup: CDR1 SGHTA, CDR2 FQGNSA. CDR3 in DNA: TGTGCCAGCAGCCTACTAGCGGGAGATTCAGATACGCAGTATTTT. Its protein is CASSLLAGDSDTQYF.

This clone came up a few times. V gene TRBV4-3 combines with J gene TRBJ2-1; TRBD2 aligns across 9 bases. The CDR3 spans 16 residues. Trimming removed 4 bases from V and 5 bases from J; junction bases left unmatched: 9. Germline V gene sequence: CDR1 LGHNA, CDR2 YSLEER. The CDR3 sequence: CASSPHPSGKNNEQFF. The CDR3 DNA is TGCGCCAGCAGCCCCCATCCTAGCGGGAAGAACAATGAGCAGTTCTTC.

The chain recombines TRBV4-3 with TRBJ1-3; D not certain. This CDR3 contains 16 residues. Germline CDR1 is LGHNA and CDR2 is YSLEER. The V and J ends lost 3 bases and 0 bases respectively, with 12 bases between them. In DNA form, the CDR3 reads TGCGCCAGCAGCCAGGCCCCCGGAGCCTCTGGAAACACCATATATTTT. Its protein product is CASSQAPGASGNTIYF.

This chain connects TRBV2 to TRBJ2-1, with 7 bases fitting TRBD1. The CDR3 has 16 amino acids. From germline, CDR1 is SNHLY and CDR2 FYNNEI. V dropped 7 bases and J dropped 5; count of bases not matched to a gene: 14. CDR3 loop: CASTPGPAGGHNEQFF. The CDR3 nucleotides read TGTGCCAGCACCCCGGGGCCGGCAGGGGGTCACAATGAGCAGTTCTTC.

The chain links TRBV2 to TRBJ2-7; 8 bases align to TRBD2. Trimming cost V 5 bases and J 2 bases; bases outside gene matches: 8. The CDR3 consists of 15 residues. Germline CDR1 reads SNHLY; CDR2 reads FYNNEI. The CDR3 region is CASSTSGSLTYEQYF. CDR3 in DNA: TGTGCCAGCAGTACAAGCGGGAGCCTAACCTACGAGCAGTACTTC.

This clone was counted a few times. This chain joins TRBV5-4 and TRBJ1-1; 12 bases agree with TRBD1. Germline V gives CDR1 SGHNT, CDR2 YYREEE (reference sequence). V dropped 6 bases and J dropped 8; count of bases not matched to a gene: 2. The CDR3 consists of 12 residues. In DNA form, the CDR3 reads TGTGCCAGCACCGGGACAGGGGGCGAAGCTTTCTTT. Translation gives CASTGTGGEAFF. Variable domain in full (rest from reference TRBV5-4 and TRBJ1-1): ETGVTQSPTHLIKTRGQQVTLRCSSQSGHNTVSWYQQALGQGPQFIFQYYREEENGRGNFPPRFSGLQFPNYSSELNVNALELDDSALYLCASTGTGGEAFFGQGTRLTVV.

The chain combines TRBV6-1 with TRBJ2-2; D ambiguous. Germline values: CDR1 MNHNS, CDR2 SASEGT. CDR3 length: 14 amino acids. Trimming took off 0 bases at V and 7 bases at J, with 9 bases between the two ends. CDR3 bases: TGTGCCAGCAGTGAAGCAGGGATTCTCGGGGAGCTGTTTTTT. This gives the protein CASSEAGILGELFF.

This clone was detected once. The CDR3 spells CASNIAPDSSGNTIYF. CDR3 coding DNA: TGTGCCAGCAATATCGCCCCCGACAGCTCTGGAAACACCATATATTTT. The V and J genes are TRBV5-4 and TRBJ1-3; the D gene is possibly TRBD1 (5 bases). The germline V and J ends were trimmed by 6 bases and 0 bases, with 16 bases remaining between them. The CDR3 has 16 residues. The germline V gene has CDR1 SGHNT and CDR2 YYREEE (reference sequence). Full variable domain (missing parts from reference TRBV5-4 and TRBJ1-3): ETGVTQSPTHLIKTRGQQVTLRCSSQSGHNTVSWYQQALGQGPQFIFQYYREEENGRGNFPPRFSGLQFPNYSSELNVNALELDDSALYLCASNIAPDSSGNTIYFGEGSWLTVV.